The rows below give T cell receptor beta chains drawn from one sample of a study of blood T cell repertoires in COVID-19. Some clones are missing from TCRdb's copy, which holds only in-frame ones; the method was immunoSEQ multiplex PCR. Of approximately 290,000 clones in the sample, approximately 90% were seen once. The source material was peripheral blood. Source of these receptors: a woman under 40 with COVID-19, enrolled during active disease. Each CDR3 is given with its conserved first and last residue. Fields, in order: CDR3 DNA, CDR3 protein, V gene, J gene, clone size, CDR3 length, D gene. A D gene is named only where the DNA matches it firmly. For some rows the clone size is stated as once, few or many, or as a class when expanded; others skip it.

cdr3_nt: TGTGCCAGCCACCAGGGGGCGAACACTGAAGCTTTCTTT; cdr3_aa: CASHQGANTEAFF; v_call: TRBV19; j_call: TRBJ1-1; clone_size: NA; cdr3_length: 13; d_call: TRBD1
cdr3_nt: TGTGCCAGCAGCTTGAGTATAGAGACCCAGTACTTC; cdr3_aa: CASSLSIETQYF; v_call: TRBV7-9; j_call: TRBJ2-5; clone_size: NA; cdr3_length: 12; d_call: NA
cdr3_nt: TGCGCCAGCACCCTCCGAGGGGGCCTGAACACTGAAGCTTTCTTT; cdr3_aa: CASTLRGGLNTEAFF; v_call: TRBV5-1; j_call: TRBJ1-1; clone_size: NA; cdr3_length: 15; d_call: TRBD1
cdr3_nt: TGTGCCAGCAGTTTGGTGGGACAGTCGTATGGCTACACCTTC; cdr3_aa: CASSLVGQSYGYTF; v_call: TRBV28; j_call: TRBJ1-2; clone_size: NA; cdr3_length: 14; d_call: TRBD1
cdr3_nt: TGTGCCTGGGCGGACCTTACGGGACAGTCAGGCTACACCTTC; cdr3_aa: CAWADLTGQSGYTF; v_call: TRBV30; j_call: TRBJ1-2; clone_size: NA; cdr3_length: 14; d_call: TRBD1
cdr3_nt: TGTGCCTGGAGTCCCGGGTCCAATGAGCAGTTCTTC; cdr3_aa: CAWSPGSNEQFF; v_call: TRBV30; j_call: TRBJ2-1; clone_size: NA; cdr3_length: 12; d_call: NA
cdr3_nt: TGTGCCAGCAGTGAGTCGGGACAGGGCAATCAGCCCCAGCATTTT; cdr3_aa: CASSESGQGNQPQHF; v_call: TRBV6-1; j_call: TRBJ1-5; clone_size: once; cdr3_length: 15; d_call: TRBD1
cdr3_nt: TGTGCCAGCTCACCTCGGGGGGACACTGAAGCTTTCTTT; cdr3_aa: CASSPRGDTEAFF; v_call: TRBV18; j_call: TRBJ1-1; clone_size: NA; cdr3_length: 13; d_call: NA
cdr3_nt: TGTGCCAGCAGACAATCCGGGACAGGCTACACCTTC; cdr3_aa: CASRQSGTGYTF; v_call: TRBV28; j_call: TRBJ1-2; clone_size: few; cdr3_length: 12; d_call: NA
cdr3_nt: TGTGCCAGCAGGTCAAATGAAAAACTGTTTTTT; cdr3_aa: CASRSNEKLFF; v_call: TRBV6-6; j_call: TRBJ1-4; clone_size: NA; cdr3_length: 11; d_call: NA
cdr3_nt: TGTGCCAGCACTCTGACAGGGGTTGGCTACACCTTC; cdr3_aa: CASTLTGVGYTF; v_call: TRBV28; j_call: TRBJ1-2; clone_size: once; cdr3_length: 12; d_call: TRBD1
cdr3_nt: TGTGCCAGTAAGGCCGGGACAGTCAACACCGGGGAGCTGTTTTTT; cdr3_aa: CASKAGTVNTGELFF; v_call: TRBV6-5; j_call: TRBJ2-2; clone_size: NA; cdr3_length: 15; d_call: TRBD1
cdr3_nt: TGTGCCAGCAGCTCAGGGACAGGGGTGAACACTGAAGCTTTCTTT; cdr3_aa: CASSSGTGVNTEAFF; v_call: TRBV11-2; j_call: TRBJ1-1; clone_size: NA; cdr3_length: 15; d_call: TRBD1
cdr3_nt: TGTGCAAGTCGCTTAGGGGATCTAGCCACAGATACGCAGTATTTT; cdr3_aa: CASRLGDLATDTQYF; v_call: TRBV12-2; j_call: TRBJ2-3; clone_size: NA; cdr3_length: 15; d_call: NA
cdr3_nt: TGCGCCAGCAGTGAGTCCGGGGAGAACACTGAAGCTTTCTTT; cdr3_aa: CASSESGENTEAFF; v_call: TRBV10-1; j_call: TRBJ1-1; clone_size: NA; cdr3_length: 14; d_call: NA
cdr3_nt: TGTGCCAGCAGTTACTCCTTGACAGGGGTATACGAGCAGTACTTC; cdr3_aa: CASSYSLTGVYEQYF; v_call: TRBV6-5; j_call: TRBJ2-7; clone_size: NA; cdr3_length: 15; d_call: TRBD1
cdr3_nt: TGTGCCAGCAGTGAATCGGGACTGCGGAACACTGAAGCTTTCTTT; cdr3_aa: CASSESGLRNTEAFF; v_call: TRBV2; j_call: TRBJ1-1; clone_size: NA; cdr3_length: 15; d_call: NA
cdr3_nt: TGTGCCAGCAGTCGGGACAGGGGGCTTTCTGAAGCTTTCTTT; cdr3_aa: CASSRDRGLSEAFF; v_call: TRBV6-5; j_call: TRBJ1-1; clone_size: NA; cdr3_length: 14; d_call: TRBD1
cdr3_nt: TGTGCCAGCAGCCATCTCGATCAGCCCCAGCATTTT; cdr3_aa: CASSHLDQPQHF; v_call: TRBV3-1/TRBV3-2; j_call: TRBJ1-5; clone_size: NA; cdr3_length: 12; d_call: NA
cdr3_nt: TGTGCCAGCAGCGTAGAGGCGGTTAACACTGAAGCTTTCTTT; cdr3_aa: CASSVEAVNTEAFF; v_call: TRBV9; j_call: TRBJ1-1; clone_size: NA; cdr3_length: 14; d_call: NA
cdr3_nt: TGTGCCAGCAGCCGAACCCAACTAGCGGGAGAGGATACGCAGTATTTT; cdr3_aa: CASSRTQLAGEDTQYF; v_call: TRBV4-2; j_call: TRBJ2-3; clone_size: NA; cdr3_length: 16; d_call: TRBD2
cdr3_nt: TGTGCCAGCAGGCTTGGGGGGGGCGCAGACTATGGCTACACCTTC; cdr3_aa: CASRLGGGADYGYTF; v_call: TRBV7-2; j_call: TRBJ1-2; clone_size: NA; cdr3_length: 15; d_call: NA
cdr3_nt: TGCGCCAGCAGCCAAGAATCCAGGGGCCAGCCCCAGCATTTT; cdr3_aa: CASSQESRGQPQHF; v_call: TRBV4-1; j_call: TRBJ1-5; clone_size: NA; cdr3_length: 14; d_call: NA
cdr3_nt: TGTGCCAGCGCAGAGGGAGAGAGGGGAGGCGAAAAACTGTTTTTT; cdr3_aa: CASAEGERGGEKLFF; v_call: TRBV9; j_call: TRBJ1-4; clone_size: NA; cdr3_length: 15; d_call: NA
cdr3_nt: TGCAGCGTTTACTCCGGGACAGGGACTAACTATGGCTACACCTTC; cdr3_aa: CSVYSGTGTNYGYTF; v_call: TRBV29-1; j_call: TRBJ1-2; clone_size: NA; cdr3_length: 15; d_call: TRBD1
cdr3_nt: TGCGCCAGCAGTTTTATGAACACTGAAGCTTTCTTT; cdr3_aa: CASSFMNTEAFF; v_call: TRBV10-2; j_call: TRBJ1-1; clone_size: NA; cdr3_length: 12; d_call: NA
cdr3_nt: TGTGCCAGCGGGGACAGCTCTGGAAACACCATATATTTT; cdr3_aa: CASGDSSGNTIYF; v_call: TRBV18; j_call: TRBJ1-3; clone_size: NA; cdr3_length: 13; d_call: TRBD1
cdr3_nt: TGTGCCAGCAGCTTACAGGGAACCTACGAGCAGTACTTC; cdr3_aa: CASSLQGTYEQYF; v_call: TRBV7-2; j_call: TRBJ2-7; clone_size: NA; cdr3_length: 13; d_call: NA
cdr3_nt: TGTGCCAGCAGCCGGGACTACACCGATTACGCCTACGAGCAGTACTTC; cdr3_aa: CASSRDYTDYAYEQYF; v_call: TRBV6-2/TRBV6-3; j_call: TRBJ2-7; clone_size: NA; cdr3_length: 16; d_call: TRBD2
cdr3_nt: TGTGCCAGCAGTTACGTACAGGGGGACAATCAGCCCCAGCATTTT; cdr3_aa: CASSYVQGDNQPQHF; v_call: TRBV6-6; j_call: TRBJ1-5; clone_size: NA; cdr3_length: 15; d_call: TRBD1
cdr3_nt: TGCAGTCCGGAGGCTAGCAATGAGCAGTTCTTC; cdr3_aa: CSPEASNEQFF; v_call: TRBV20-1; j_call: TRBJ2-1; clone_size: NA; cdr3_length: 11; d_call: NA
cdr3_nt: TGTGCCAGTAGTGTCGGGACTTCTTCGAACACTGAAGCTTTCTTT; cdr3_aa: CASSVGTSSNTEAFF; v_call: TRBV19; j_call: TRBJ1-1; clone_size: NA; cdr3_length: 15; d_call: NA
cdr3_nt: TGTGCCAGCAGTTTTGGGACAGGCTATGGCTACACCTTC; cdr3_aa: CASSFGTGYGYTF; v_call: TRBV12-3/TRBV12-4; j_call: TRBJ1-2; clone_size: NA; cdr3_length: 13; d_call: TRBD1
cdr3_nt: TGTGCCAGTACCTCCCGGACAGTATCTGAAAAACTGTTTTTT; cdr3_aa: CASTSRTVSEKLFF; v_call: TRBV19; j_call: TRBJ1-4; clone_size: NA; cdr3_length: 14; d_call: NA
cdr3_nt: TGTGCCAGCAGTTTTTCTGCGGGAGGGAACACCGGGGAGCTGTTTTTT; cdr3_aa: CASSFSAGGNTGELFF; v_call: TRBV27; j_call: TRBJ2-2; clone_size: once; cdr3_length: 16; d_call: TRBD2
cdr3_nt: TGTGCTAGTGGTCTCGGGGCCGACAGGGGGCACGTCTATGGCTACACCTTC; cdr3_aa: CASGLGADRGHVYGYTF; v_call: TRBV12-5; j_call: TRBJ1-2; clone_size: NA; cdr3_length: 17; d_call: TRBD1
cdr3_nt: TGTGCCAGTAGTGTATCTACAGGGTGGAGCACTGAAGCTTTCTTT; cdr3_aa: CASSVSTGWSTEAFF; v_call: TRBV19; j_call: TRBJ1-1; clone_size: NA; cdr3_length: 15; d_call: NA
cdr3_nt: TGCGCCAGCAGCCAACCTCGTGGGACTGGCGAAAAACTGTTTTTT; cdr3_aa: CASSQPRGTGEKLFF; v_call: TRBV4-1; j_call: TRBJ1-4; clone_size: NA; cdr3_length: 15; d_call: NA
cdr3_nt: TGTGCCTTCAAAAGTGGGGCCCGGAACACTGAAGCTTTCTTT; cdr3_aa: CAFKSGARNTEAFF; v_call: TRBV30; j_call: TRBJ1-1; clone_size: NA; cdr3_length: 14; d_call: NA
cdr3_nt: TGTGCCTGGAGTGTAGGTCTAGCGGGAGTCGGGGAGCAGTACTTC; cdr3_aa: CAWSVGLAGVGEQYF; v_call: TRBV30; j_call: TRBJ2-7; clone_size: NA; cdr3_length: 15; d_call: TRBD2
cdr3_nt: TGTGCCAGCAGTACTACCTCTGGGGCCAACGTCCTGACTTTC; cdr3_aa: CASSTTSGANVLTF; v_call: TRBV6-5; j_call: TRBJ2-6; clone_size: NA; cdr3_length: 14; d_call: NA
cdr3_nt: TGTGCCAGTGGTGCGGGGGCGAACACCGGGGAGCTGTTTTTT; cdr3_aa: CASGAGANTGELFF; v_call: TRBV2; j_call: TRBJ2-2; clone_size: NA; cdr3_length: 14; d_call: TRBD2
cdr3_nt: TGCGCCAGCAGCTTGGACAGAATTTCGAACACCGGGGAGCTGTTTTTT; cdr3_aa: CASSLDRISNTGELFF; v_call: TRBV5-1; j_call: TRBJ2-2; clone_size: NA; cdr3_length: 16; d_call: NA
cdr3_nt: TGTGCCAGCAGTTTACGAGGGAGGGGAAACTATGGCTACACCTTC; cdr3_aa: CASSLRGRGNYGYTF; v_call: TRBV27; j_call: TRBJ1-2; clone_size: NA; cdr3_length: 15; d_call: NA
cdr3_nt: TGTGCCAGTAGTACGAGGACAGCCAACTATGGCTACACCTTC; cdr3_aa: CASSTRTANYGYTF; v_call: TRBV19; j_call: TRBJ1-2; clone_size: once; cdr3_length: 14; d_call: NA
cdr3_nt: TGTGCCAGCAGCTTAGTACGAGGGAGCAATGAGCAGTTCTTC; cdr3_aa: CASSLVRGSNEQFF; v_call: TRBV7-2; j_call: TRBJ2-1; clone_size: NA; cdr3_length: 14; d_call: NA
cdr3_nt: TGCGCCAGCAGCCCTCGGACTAGCGGGAGTGGAACCGGGGAGCTGTTTTTT; cdr3_aa: CASSPRTSGSGTGELFF; v_call: TRBV5-1; j_call: TRBJ2-2; clone_size: NA; cdr3_length: 17; d_call: TRBD2
cdr3_nt: TGTGCCAGCAGTCCTCAGGGGGGCTTCACTGAAGCTTTCTTT; cdr3_aa: CASSPQGGFTEAFF; v_call: TRBV6-5; j_call: TRBJ1-1; clone_size: NA; cdr3_length: 14; d_call: TRBD1
cdr3_nt: TGTGCCAGCAGCCCACACTCGGCAGGAGGTGGTGGCTACACCTTC; cdr3_aa: CASSPHSAGGGGYTF; v_call: TRBV7-2; j_call: TRBJ1-2; clone_size: NA; cdr3_length: 15; d_call: NA
cdr3_nt: TGTGCCAGCAGTTCCCCTTCGAGGACAAGGGGGACAGAGACCCAGTACTTC; cdr3_aa: CASSSPSRTRGTETQYF; v_call: TRBV28; j_call: TRBJ2-5; clone_size: NA; cdr3_length: 17; d_call: NA
cdr3_nt: TGTGCCAGCAGTTTAGGACAGGGCAATCAGCCCCAGCATTTT; cdr3_aa: CASSLGQGNQPQHF; v_call: TRBV27; j_call: TRBJ1-5; clone_size: few; cdr3_length: 14; d_call: TRBD1
cdr3_nt: TGTGCCAGCAGTTCCCATCCGGGACAGTTAGATGAAAAACTGTTTTTT; cdr3_aa: CASSSHPGQLDEKLFF; v_call: TRBV28; j_call: TRBJ1-4; clone_size: NA; cdr3_length: 16; d_call: TRBD1
cdr3_nt: TGTGCCAGCAGCTTGGCCGGGTTACTTAACTATGGCTACACCTTC; cdr3_aa: CASSLAGLLNYGYTF; v_call: TRBV5-4; j_call: TRBJ1-2; clone_size: few; cdr3_length: 15; d_call: NA
cdr3_nt: TGTGCCAGCAGTGAATCTGAGGCGGGGGTGACCCAGTACTTC; cdr3_aa: CASSESEAGVTQYF; v_call: TRBV25-1; j_call: TRBJ2-5; clone_size: NA; cdr3_length: 14; d_call: TRBD2